Described below is a single T cell receptor (beta chain) sequence and its context. The data were taken from a study of shared clonotypes between healthy human individuals. The CDR3 runs to 13 residues. Germline V gives CDR1 SGHRS, CDR2 YFSETQ. Trimming removed 4 bases at V and 2 bases at J, with 8 bases between. Sequencing was performed with immunoSEQ multiplex PCR; in TCRdb, only in-frame clones are kept and a portion is missing. The sample has approximately 2.1 million clones; approximately 93% are singletons. Memory CD4+ cells were the fraction left after CD45RA+ naive selection. This TCR was recovered from a man younger than 30 in good health. Some clones in this sample may be carry-over from other donors' samples. Material for sequencing was naive CD4+ T cells from PBMCs. Subset here: CD45RA+ positively selected. This chain links TRBV5-1 with TRBJ2-3; D gene unclear. The CDR3 is CASSPSLTDTQYF. The CDR3 nucleotides read TGCGCCAGCAGCCCCTCTCTCACAGATACGCAGTATTTT.